This T cell receptor (beta chain) was identified in a study of T cells in Graves' hyperthyroidism and ophthalmopathy. V dropped 2 bases and J dropped 4 bases, with 6 bases sitting between them. CDR1 is SEHNR and CDR2 is FQNEAQ in the germline V gene (reference sequence). This CDR3 has 13 amino acids. This clonotype was seen a single time. Its specificity is unknown. RNA transcripts gave rise to amplified TCR beta CDR3 regions. HTBI primers were the set used in a first-round RT-PCR of the TCR CDR3. TCRdb analysed the multiplex PCR reads with MiXCR anew, one entry per CDR3 protein. This table holds about 420,000 distinct CDR3 sequences, around a sixth found once. Study-wide points: Ophthalmopathy prediction by the model preceded onset by a median about 6 months.

Stable Graves' hyperthyroidism meant no ophthalmopathy progression within 18 months. Diagnosing involved the use of clinical symptoms, serum thyroxine and TRAb, thyroid ultrasound and orbital computed tomography. Input material: blood. The rearrangement links TRBV7-9 to TRBJ1-5; D is possibly TRBD1 (5 bases). This receptor was obtained from a woman under 30 with Graves' hyperthyroidism. Here the CDR3 DNA reads TGTGCCAGCAGCTTAAAGGGGAATCAGCCCCAGCATTTT. It encodes CASSLKGNQPQHF.